This T cell receptor beta chain was captured by sequencing in a study of T cells in Graves' hyperthyroidism and ophthalmopathy. V lost 4 bases, J lost 6 bases, and 5 bases stayed unmatched. The CDR3 covers 14 residues. In germline, CDR1 is MNHEY, CDR2 SMNVEV (reference sequence). What was amplified from RNA transcripts were TCR beta CDR3 regions. Researchers ran a first-round RT-PCR on the TCR CDR3 using the HTBI primer set. MiXCR, run by TCRdb on the multiplex PCR reads, gives a single entry per CDR3 protein. The table records some 380,000 distinct CDR3 sequences, about 14% of them present only once. This clonotype was found many times.

This chain joins TRBV27 and TRBJ2-2; 7 bases line up with TRBD1. This receptor was obtained from a man younger than 45 with Graves' hyperthyroidism that later progressed to Graves' ophthalmopathy. Sequenced sample: blood. CDR3 residues: CASSWDRRPGELFF. The CDR3 DNA sequence: TGTGCCAGCAGTTGGGACAGACGTCCCGGGGAGCTGTTTTTT.